This T cell receptor (beta chain) was identified in a study of identical twins. TCRdb used MiXCR to reprocess the 5' RACE reads, holding one entry per CDR3 protein. The sample shows roughly 690,000 distinct CDR3 sequences, around 21% of them seen only once. This clonotype was seen more than once but under ten times. Its antigen is not identified. Study results and caveats: Carriage of fewer insertions was seen in abundant cord blood beta clonotypes, whereas memory repertoires showed none. Zero-insertion analyses were open to partial confounding by invariant MAIT and iNKT cells.

The ends lost 3 bases at V and 4 bases at J; junction bases unmatched: 2. The CDR3 consists of 14 residues. These data are also associated with another study on T cells expressing NK-cell markers. This second study says: It was from sorted CD3+CD56+NKG2C+, CD3+CD56+NKG2C- and CD3+CD56-NKG2C+ T cells that TCR beta repertoires came. The eight sequenced donors comprised seven who were HCMV-seropositive and one who was seronegative.

The sequence derives from a woman younger than 35 in good health. The sequencing input was PBMCs. The V call is TRBV12-3 or TRBV12-4, the J call TRBJ2-3, with 9 positions matching TRBD1. CDR3 DNA: TGTGCCAGCAGTTTTTGGACAGGGGCAGATACGCAGTATTTT. It yields the protein CASSFWTGADTQYF.